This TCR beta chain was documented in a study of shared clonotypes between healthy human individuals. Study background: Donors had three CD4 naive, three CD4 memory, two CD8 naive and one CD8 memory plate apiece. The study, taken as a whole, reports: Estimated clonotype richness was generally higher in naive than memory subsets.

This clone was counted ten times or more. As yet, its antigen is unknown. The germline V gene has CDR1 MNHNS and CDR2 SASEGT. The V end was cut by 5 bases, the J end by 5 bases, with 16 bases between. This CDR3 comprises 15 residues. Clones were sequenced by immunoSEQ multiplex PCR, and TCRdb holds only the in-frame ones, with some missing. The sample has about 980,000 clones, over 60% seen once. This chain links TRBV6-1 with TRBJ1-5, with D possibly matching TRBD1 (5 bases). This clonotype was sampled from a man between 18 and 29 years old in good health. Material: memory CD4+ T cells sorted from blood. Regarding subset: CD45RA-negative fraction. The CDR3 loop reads CASSQGDLNYQPQHF. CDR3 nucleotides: TGTGCCAGCAGTCAAGGGGACTTAAATTATCAGCCCCAGCATTTT.